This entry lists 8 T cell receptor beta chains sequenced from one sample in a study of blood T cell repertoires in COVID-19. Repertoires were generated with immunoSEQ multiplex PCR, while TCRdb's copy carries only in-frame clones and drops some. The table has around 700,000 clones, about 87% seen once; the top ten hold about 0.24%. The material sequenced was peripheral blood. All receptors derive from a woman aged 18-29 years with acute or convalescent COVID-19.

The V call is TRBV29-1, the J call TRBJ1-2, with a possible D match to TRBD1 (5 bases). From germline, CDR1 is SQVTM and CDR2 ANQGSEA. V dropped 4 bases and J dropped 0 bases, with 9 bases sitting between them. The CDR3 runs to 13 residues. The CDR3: CSVVGLPNYGYTF. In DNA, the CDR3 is TGCAGCGTTGTGGGACTGCCTAACTATGGCTACACCTTC.

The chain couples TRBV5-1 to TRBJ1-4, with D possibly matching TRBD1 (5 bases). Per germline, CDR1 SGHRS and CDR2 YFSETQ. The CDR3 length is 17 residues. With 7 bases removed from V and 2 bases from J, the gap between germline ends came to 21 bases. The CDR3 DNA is TGCGCCAGCTGTTCGATGTCAGGGAACTCGACTAATGAAAAACTGTTTTTT. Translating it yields CASCSMSGNSTNEKLFF.

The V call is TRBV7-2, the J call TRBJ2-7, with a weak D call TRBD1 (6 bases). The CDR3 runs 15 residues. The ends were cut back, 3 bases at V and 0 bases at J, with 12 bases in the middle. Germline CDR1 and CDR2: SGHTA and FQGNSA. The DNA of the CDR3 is TGTGCCAGCAGCTTCACAGGGCCGATCTCCTACGAGCAGTACTTC. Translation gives CASSFTGPISYEQYF.

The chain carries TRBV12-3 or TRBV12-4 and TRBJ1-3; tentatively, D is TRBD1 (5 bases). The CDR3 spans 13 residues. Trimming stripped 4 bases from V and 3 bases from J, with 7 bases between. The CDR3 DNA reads TGTGCCAGCAGTTGGGGGGGTGGAAACACCATATATTTT. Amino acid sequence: CASSWGGGNTIYF.

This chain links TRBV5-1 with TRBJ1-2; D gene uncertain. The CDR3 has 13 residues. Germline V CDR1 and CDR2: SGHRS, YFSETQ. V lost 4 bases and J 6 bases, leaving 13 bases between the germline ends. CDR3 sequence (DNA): TGCGCCAGCAGCCTTGGGCAGAAGGATGGCTACACCTTC. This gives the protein CASSLGQKDGYTF. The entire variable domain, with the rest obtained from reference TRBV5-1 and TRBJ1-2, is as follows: KAGVTQTPRYLIKTRGQQVTLSCSPISGHRSVSWYQQTPGQGLQFLFEYFSETQRNKGNFPGRFSGRQFSNSRSEMNVSTLELGDSALYLCASSLGQKDGYTFGSGTRLTVV.

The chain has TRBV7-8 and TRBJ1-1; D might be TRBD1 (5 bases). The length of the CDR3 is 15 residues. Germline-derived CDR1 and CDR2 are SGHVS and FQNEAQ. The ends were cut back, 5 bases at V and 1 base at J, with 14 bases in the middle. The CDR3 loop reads CASSPETESNTEAFF. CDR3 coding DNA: TGTGCCAGCAGCCCGGAGACAGAGTCGAACACTGAAGCTTTCTTT.

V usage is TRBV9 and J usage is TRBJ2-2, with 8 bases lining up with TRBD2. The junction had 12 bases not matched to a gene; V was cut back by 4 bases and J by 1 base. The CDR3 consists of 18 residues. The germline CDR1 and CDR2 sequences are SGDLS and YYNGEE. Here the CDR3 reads CASSSSLERGRNTGELFF. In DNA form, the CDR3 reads TGTGCCAGCAGCTCCTCCCTCGAGCGGGGGAGGAACACCGGGGAGCTGTTTTTT.

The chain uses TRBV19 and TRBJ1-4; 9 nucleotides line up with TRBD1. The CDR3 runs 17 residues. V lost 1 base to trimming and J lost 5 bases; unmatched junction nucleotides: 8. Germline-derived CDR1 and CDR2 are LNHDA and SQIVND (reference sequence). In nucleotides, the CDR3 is TGTGCCAGTAGTATAGGGCCGGGACAGGGACCCAATGAAAAACTGTTTTTT. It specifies CASSIGPGQGPNEKLFF.